This TCR beta chain was obtained from a study of shared clonotypes between healthy human individuals. Study results and limitations: Clonotypes which were not shared had lower generation probabilities than clonotypes that all four donors shared.

The CDR3 has 14 residues. CDR1 and CDR2 (germline): SNHLY, FYNNEI. The germline V and J ends were trimmed by 4 bases and 5 bases, with 14 bases remaining between them. For this clone: Its antigen is as yet unknown.

Generated by immunoSEQ multiplex PCR, the TCRdb table keeps only in-frame clones and is missing some. The sample records roughly 2.1 million clones, roughly 91% being singletons. Naive CD8 isolation took CD45RO-negative cells positively selected for CCR7 and excluded terminally differentiated effector memory CD45RA+ cells. The receptor's source is a man younger than 30 in good health. Some clones in this sample may be carry-over from other donors' samples. The rearrangement joins TRBV2 to TRBJ2-5; D possibly corresponds to TRBD2 (5 bases). The sample comprised naive CD8+ T cells from PBMCs. The CDR3 loop reads CASSAGPPGETQYF. The CDR3 DNA sequence: TGTGCCAGCAGTGCTGGCCCGCCGGGGGAGACCCAGTACTTC.